A selection of T cell receptor beta chains follows, all from one sample in a study of shared clonotypes between healthy human individuals. Clones were read by immunoSEQ multiplex PCR, and TCRdb kept only the in-frame ones, dropping some. Altogether about 1.9 million clones are present, 80% to 95% being singletons, with the ten largest covering approximately 1.6%. Sequenced sample: naive CD8+ T cells from PBMCs. The receptor set was obtained from a man aged 18 to 29 in good health. Some clones in this sample may be carry-over from other donors' samples. Both conserved end residues are part of each CDR3. D genes are given only for firm matches. Size tells how often a clone was seen (once, few, many) or the class of an expanded clone, and some rows leave it out.

abundance | j_gene | v_gene | d_gene | CDR3nt | CDR3aa
. | TRBJ2-1 | TRBV6-5 | . | TGTGCCAGCAGCCCGGGGCACCTCAATGAGCAGTTCTTC | CASSPGHLNEQFF
once | TRBJ2-7 | TRBV6-5 | . | TGTGCCAGCAGTAGGCGCGGGGGCAGCTCCTACGAGCAGTACTTC | CASSRRGGSSYEQYF
. | TRBJ2-7 | TRBV2 | . | TGTGCCAGCAGTGAAGCGCGGACTACCCTCACCTACGAGCAGTACTTC | CASSEARTTLTYEQYF
. | TRBJ1-5 | TRBV9 | . | TGTGCCAGCAGCGCTCAGGGGCTCAGCAATCAGCCCCAGCATTTT | CASSAQGLSNQPQHF
few | TRBJ2-7 | TRBV5-1 | . | TGCGCCAGCAGCCCCCTTGGGGGTACTTTTTACGAGCAGTACTTC | CASSPLGGTFYEQYF
once | TRBJ2-1 | TRBV9 | TRBD1 | TGTGCCAGCAGCGAGGGACAGGGGGGTCGGATACCTCAGGTCAATGAGCAGTTCTTC | CASSEGQGGRIPQVNEQFF
. | TRBJ1-5 | TRBV27 | . | TGTGCCAGCAGTGCAGGGCGCTATCAGCCCCAGCATTTT | CASSAGRYQPQHF
once | TRBJ2-7 | TRBV28 | TRBD2 | TGTGCCAGCAGTTTATTTGGACTAGCGGGGGTCTACGAGCAGTACTTC | CASSLFGLAGVYEQYF
. | TRBJ2-2 | TRBV19 | TRBD1 | TGTGCCAGTACCGCTACAGGGGGCAGGGCCGGGGAGCTGTTTTTT | CASTATGGRAGELFF
. | TRBJ1-5 | TRBV9 | . | TGTGCCAGCAGCCCTGGAGGTAGCAATCAGCCCCAGCATTTT | CASSPGGSNQPQHF
. | TRBJ2-1 | TRBV2 | . | TGTGCCAGCAGAGCCTATGAACAGGTCTCCTACAATGAGCAGTTCTTC | CASRAYEQVSYNEQFF
. | TRBJ2-2 | TRBV5-1 | TRBD1 | TGCGCCAGCAGCGGGACAGCACTCACCGGGGAGCTGTTTTTT | CASSGTALTGELFF
. | TRBJ1-5 | TRBV6-6 | . | TGTGCCAGCACCGCTTGGGGGGGGAGCAATCAGCCCCAGCATTTT | CASTAWGGSNQPQHF
. | TRBJ1-1 | TRBV18 | . | TGTGCCAGCTCACCACCGATGGGGCTTGGACATACTGAAGCTTTCTTT | CASSPPMGLGHTEAFF
. | TRBJ2-7 | TRBV7-9 | . | TGTGCCAGCAGCTTACTGAGGGAGTCTTACGAGCAGTACTTC | CASSLLRESYEQYF
once | TRBJ2-2 | TRBV7-2 | . | TGTGCCAGCAGCTTAGTGGCAGGGATTGTCACCGGGGAGCTGTTTTTT | CASSLVAGIVTGELFF
. | TRBJ2-7 | TRBV9 | . | TGTGCCAGCAGCGTTTTCGAAGGGACGGGCGTCGAGCAGTACTTC | CASSVFEGTGVEQYF
. | TRBJ2-7 | TRBV11-2 | . | TGTGCCAGCAGCAAAGCAGGCCCTTCCTACGAGCAGTACTTC | CASSKAGPSYEQYF
few | TRBJ1-1 | TRBV27 | . | TGTGCCAGCAGTTGGGGGATGAACACTGAAGCTTTCTTT | CASSWGMNTEAFF
. | TRBJ2-2 | TRBV6-5 | TRBD1 | TGTGCCAGCAGTTACTCGCGACAGGGTCACGGGGAGCTGTTTTTT | CASSYSRQGHGELFF
. | TRBJ2-2 | TRBV9 | . | TGTGCCAGCAAGTCCCTGAACACCGGGGAGCTGTTTTTT | CASKSLNTGELFF
. | TRBJ2-1 | TRBV7-2 | . | TGTGCCAGCAGCCACTCAAGCCCGTACAATGAGCAGTTCTTC | CASSHSSPYNEQFF
. | TRBJ1-3 | TRBV30 | . | TGTGCCTGGGGAGGAATGGGCCTTTTGGCAAACACCATATATTTT | CAWGGMGLLANTIYF
. | TRBJ1-4 | TRBV7-9 | TRBD1 | TGTGCCAGCAGGTTGAATGCCGGGACAGGCAATGAAAAACTGTTTTTT | CASRLNAGTGNEKLFF
. | TRBJ1-1 | TRBV11-2 | . | TGTGCCAGCAGCTTGATGTTACCTCCGGCAGGCATGAACACTGAAGCTTTCTTT | CASSLMLPPAGMNTEAFF
. | TRBJ2-7 | TRBV6-5 | TRBD1 | TGTGCCAGCAGAAACAGGGGTAGCTCCTACGAGCAGTACTTC | CASRNRGSSYEQYF
few | TRBJ1-5 | TRBV19 | TRBD1 | TGTGCCAGTAGTAGCCGGACAGGTCCTTTCTCTCAACCCCAGCATTTT | CASSSRTGPFSQPQHF
. | TRBJ2-7 | TRBV28 | TRBD1 | TGTGCCAGCAGTCTCACCGGGACAGGGATATCCTACGAGCAGTACTTC | CASSLTGTGISYEQYF
. | TRBJ2-1 | TRBV14 | TRBD2 | TGTGCCAGCAGTCTGGGAGGGCCGTTAGGTGAGCAGTTCTTC | CASSLGGPLGEQFF
. | TRBJ2-2 | TRBV9 | . | TGTGCCAGCAGCCAGGGCACGCCCGGGGAGCTGTTTTTT | CASSQGTPGELFF
. | TRBJ1-5 | TRBV11-2 | . | TGTGCCAGCAGCTTAGATTTGGACACCTATAGCAATCAGCCCCAGCATTTT | CASSLDLDTYSNQPQHF
. | TRBJ2-3 | TRBV7-9 | . | TGTGCCAGCAGCTCCGCAGGGATTAGCACAGATACGCAGTATTTT | CASSSAGISTDTQYF
. | TRBJ2-1 | TRBV7-9 | . | TGTGCCAGCAGCTTAGGTCGGGAGAAGCCCTACAATGAGCAGTTCTTC | CASSLGREKPYNEQFF
. | TRBJ2-3 | TRBV11-2 | . | TGTGCCAGCAGCTTAGTGGTGACTAGCACAGATACGCAGTATTTT | CASSLVVTSTDTQYF
. | TRBJ1-5 | TRBV1 | . | TGCACCAGCAGCCAGGGGGACAGGGGTTTTGTTTGCAATCAGCCCCAGCATTTT | CTSSQGDRGFVCNQPQHF
. | TRBJ2-1 | TRBV4-1 | TRBD2 | TGCGCCAGCAGACCCCTAGCGGGAGGGCTCAATGAGCAGTTCTTC | CASRPLAGGLNEQFF
. | TRBJ2-7 | TRBV11-2 | TRBD2 | TGTGCCAGCAGCTCGAGGACTAGGAGGGCCTACGAGCAGTACTTC | CASSSRTRRAYEQYF
once | TRBJ1-5 | TRBV28 | . | TGTGCCAGCAGTTCTAGGAGGGGGTACAGAGCTCAGCCCCAGCATTTT | CASSSRRGYRAQPQHF
. | TRBJ2-1 | TRBV4-3 | . | TGCGCCAGCAGCCAGGATCGGACTTCCTTCGGAAATGAGCAGTTCTTC | CASSQDRTSFGNEQFF
. | TRBJ2-7 | TRBV30 | . | TGTGCCTGGAGTGACGACCCCGTCGGGACCGTCTACGAGCAGTACTTC | CAWSDDPVGTVYEQYF
. | TRBJ2-2 | TRBV11-2 | TRBD2 | TGTGCCAGCAGCTTGTGGCGGGAGAGGACCGGGGAGCTGTTTTTT | CASSLWRERTGELFF
. | TRBJ2-2 | TRBV11-3 | TRBD2 | TGTGCCAGCAGCTCGCGTCCGGGACTAGCGGGAGGGCCTGACACCGGGGAGCTGTTTTTT | CASSSRPGLAGGPDTGELFF
. | TRBJ2-7 | TRBV6-6 | . | TGTGCCAGCAGTTCTTTCCTAACTAGTCGGGGCTACGAGCAGTACTTC | CASSSFLTSRGYEQYF
once | TRBJ2-1 | TRBV27 | . | TGTGCCAGCAGTTTAATATTGGCGGGGTCCTACAATGAGCAGTTCTTC | CASSLILAGSYNEQFF
. | TRBJ1-5 | TRBV2 | . | TGTGCCAGCAGTGCCGGTCAGGGTGCTAATCAGCCCCAGCATTTT | CASSAGQGANQPQHF
. | TRBJ2-1 | TRBV14 | . | TGTGCCAGCAGCATGACAGCCTACAATGAGCAGTTCTTC | CASSMTAYNEQFF
. | TRBJ2-1 | TRBV30 | TRBD2 | TGTGCCTGGAGTGTACAGGGTGAACTAGCGGGACTCGTAGACAATGAGCAGTTCTTC | CAWSVQGELAGLVDNEQFF
. | TRBJ1-1 | TRBV18 | . | TGTGCCAGCTCACCACCTTTAATCCAGCTAGACACTGAAGCTTTCTTT | CASSPPLIQLDTEAFF
. | TRBJ2-7 | TRBV18 | . | TGTGCCAGCTCAACCGGCCAGGGCTACGAGCAGTACTTC | CASSTGQGYEQYF